A selection of T cell receptor beta chains follows, all from one sample in a study of regulatory T cells in long-lasting Graves disease. TCRdb used MiXCR to reprocess the multiplex PCR reads, holding one entry per CDR3 protein. This sample has hundreds of thousands of distinct CDR3 sequences; under 20% occur once, and the top ten carry 15% to 20%. A further study also used this sample, focusing on T cells in Graves' hyperthyroidism and ophthalmopathy.

The sequencing used peripheral blood mononuclear cells (PBMCs), collected at new diagnosis, from a patient treated with antithyroid drugs. The receptor set was obtained from a woman aged 25 to 45 with Graves disease. Each CDR3 is given with its conserved first and last residue. D genes are given only for firm matches. Clone size is given for some rows only: seen once, a few or many times, or a class if the clone is expanded.

J: TRBJ1-1; D: .; length: 11; V: TRBV28; size: few; DNA: TGTGCCAGCACCCAGTTTACTGAAGCTTTCTTT; CDR3: CASTQFTEAFF
J: TRBJ1-6; D: .; length: 14; V: TRBV6-5; size: few; DNA: TGTGCCAGCAGTTACTTCAGGGATAATTCACCCCTCCACTTT; CDR3: CASSYFRDNSPLHF
J: TRBJ1-5; D: .; length: 14; V: TRBV12-3/TRBV12-4; size: many; DNA: TGTGCCAGCAGTAAAGACAGCGGCAATCAGCCCCAGCATTTT; CDR3: CASSKDSGNQPQHF
J: TRBJ2-7; D: .; length: 14; V: TRBV20-1; size: .; DNA: TGCAGTGCTAGAGTCCCGGAACGCAGAGGCGAGCAGTACTTC; CDR3: CSARVPERRGEQYF
J: TRBJ2-5; D: .; length: 13; V: TRBV20-1; size: .; DNA: TGCAGTGCTAGAAGGCCGAACCAAGAGACCCAGTACTTC; CDR3: CSARRPNQETQYF
J: TRBJ2-1; D: .; length: 14; V: TRBV12-3/TRBV12-4; size: many; DNA: TGTGCCAGCAGCCCCGGACCCCTCTACAATGAGCAGTTCTTC; CDR3: CASSPGPLYNEQFF
J: TRBJ2-7; D: .; length: 12; V: TRBV7-9; size: many; DNA: TGTGCCAGCAGCTCGACACGATACGAGCAGTACTTC; CDR3: CASSSTRYEQYF
J: TRBJ1-1; D: .; length: 15; V: TRBV20-1; size: many; DNA: TGCAGTGCCCAGCTCTGGGGAGGGGCCGACACTGAAGCTTTCTTT; CDR3: CSAQLWGGADTEAFF
J: TRBJ2-3; D: .; length: 13; V: TRBV6-5; size: few; DNA: TGTGCCAGCAGTTGGCCGGGGGACGATACGCAGTATTTT; CDR3: CASSWPGDDTQYF
J: TRBJ2-7; D: .; length: 14; V: TRBV28; size: .; DNA: TGTGCCAGCAGTCCCCGGTTAGGGGGTTCCGAGCAGTACTTC; CDR3: CASSPRLGGSEQYF
J: TRBJ1-5; D: TRBD1; length: 18; V: TRBV6-9; size: few; DNA: TGTGCCAGCAGTTTCGCGGCGGGGACAGGAGGGGTTCATCAGCCCCAGCATTTT; CDR3: CASSFAAGTGGVHQPQHF
J: TRBJ1-4; D: .; length: 18; V: TRBV27; size: few; DNA: TGTGCCAGCAGTCCAGCGGGGACCCTGGGAGCAACTAATGAAAAACTGTTTTTT; CDR3: CASSPAGTLGATNEKLFF
J: TRBJ2-5; D: .; length: 13; V: TRBV7-2; size: .; DNA: TGTGCCAGCAGCTTAGGGTGGGAAGAGACCCAGTACTTC; CDR3: CASSLGWEETQYF
J: TRBJ2-7; D: .; length: 13; V: TRBV28; size: .; DNA: TGTGCCAGCAGCCGCGCAGGGTCCCTCTCGGAGAGCTTC; CDR3: CASSRAGSLSESF
J: TRBJ1-6; D: .; length: 15; V: TRBV9; size: few; DNA: TGTGCCAGCAGCGTAGCTCCAGGGACGAGGTCACCCCTCCACTTT; CDR3: CASSVAPGTRSPLHF
J: TRBJ1-1; D: .; length: 18; V: TRBV19; size: .; DNA: TGTGCCAGTAGTAAGGCTCGAGTTACCCTAAGGACCGTAAGTGAAGCTTTCTTT; CDR3: CASSKARVTLRTVSEAFF
J: TRBJ2-7; D: TRBD2; length: 16; V: TRBV5-4; size: once; DNA: TGTGCCAGCAGCCGGGCCGGGACTAGCGGGATGTACGAGCAGTACTTC; CDR3: CASSRAGTSGMYEQYF
J: TRBJ2-7; D: TRBD2; length: 14; V: TRBV5-1; size: many; DNA: TGCGCCAGCACGCTCCTTAGCGGGAGCTACGAGCAGTACTTC; CDR3: CASTLLSGSYEQYF
J: TRBJ2-3; D: .; length: 14; V: TRBV20-1; size: many; DNA: TGCAGTGCTAGCCCGGACGGGAGTCCAGATACGCAGTATTTT; CDR3: CSASPDGSPDTQYF
J: TRBJ2-5; D: TRBD2; length: 13; V: TRBV20-1; size: .; DNA: TGCAGTGCTAGAGAGGAGCGGGAGATGTGGGAGTACTTC; CDR3: CSAREEREMWEYF
J: TRBJ2-1; D: TRBD2; length: 12; V: TRBV30; size: .; DNA: TGTGCCTGGGGGGGGGTAGGCAATGAGCAGTTCTTC; CDR3: CAWGGVGNEQFF
J: TRBJ2-1; D: .; length: 12; V: TRBV15; size: many; DNA: TGTGCCACCAGCAAGGCAGGACAAGAGCAGTTCTTC; CDR3: CATSKAGQEQFF
J: TRBJ2-2; D: .; length: 15; V: TRBV6-2/TRBV6-3; size: few; DNA: TGTGCCAGCAGTACCGGGACAACTAACACCGGGGAGCTGTTTTTT; CDR3: CASSTGTTNTGELFF
J: TRBJ2-7; D: TRBD2; length: 13; V: TRBV13; size: many; DNA: TGTGCCAGCAGGCCCAGGGAGGGCTACGAGCAGTACTTC; CDR3: CASRPREGYEQYF
J: TRBJ2-6; D: .; length: 17; V: TRBV24-1; size: many; DNA: TGTGCCACCAGTGGCTTACTCGGGACACCTGGGGCCAACGTCCTGACTTTC; CDR3: CATSGLLGTPGANVLTF
J: TRBJ2-7; D: .; length: 13; V: TRBV7-2; size: .; DNA: TGTGCCAGCAGCTCAGCGTATGGGTACGAGCAGTACTTC; CDR3: CASSSAYGYEQYF
J: TRBJ2-5; D: TRBD2; length: 14; V: TRBV20-1; size: few; DNA: TGCAGTGCTAGTTCGGGACTACCACAAGAGACCCAGTACTTC; CDR3: CSASSGLPQETQYF
J: TRBJ2-3; D: .; length: 13; V: TRBV9; size: few; DNA: TGTGCCAGCAGCGTTGGGGACACAGATACGCAGTATTTT; CDR3: CASSVGDTDTQYF